This T cell receptor (beta chain) was documented in a study of blood T cells in healthy people across ages. In the case of this clonotype: A junction end diverges from the germline sequence, so it may reflect a read error.

A second PCR of 7 to 11 cycles used a sample-barcoded 5' primer and a J-beta primer mix. From the 5' RACE reads, TCRdb called clonotypes with MiXCR, one entry per CDR3 protein. Among about a million distinct CDR3 sequences, about 53% were seen once, and the ten largest hold about a fifth. The V gene's germline CDR1 is MNHNY and CDR2 SVGAGI (reference sequence). CDR3 length: 15 residues. The receptor comes from a woman aged 60 to 75 in good health. The gene calls are TRBV6-6 and TRBJ2-4, with D possibly matching TRBD1 (6 bases). Sequenced: blood. The CDR3 DNA is TGTGCCGGCAGCTACAGGGAAGGGGCATTTGACATTCAGTACTTC. Its protein is CAGSYREGAFDIQYF.